Listed here are 11 T cell receptor beta chains from one sample, sequenced in a study of beta chain features in type 1 diabetes. cDNA synthesis used the whole RNA isolate, giving expressed TCRB sequences. Generated by immunoSEQ multiplex PCR, the TCRdb table keeps only in-frame clones and is missing some. The data hold roughly 500,000 clones, with 10% to 12% observed a single time. The sample taken for sequencing was naive CD4+ T cells from blood. The receptors here all came from a woman between 18 and 30 years old in good health.

Only a few counts were recorded for this clone. J is TRBJ2-7 and V is TRBV5-1; TRBD1 is a possible D gene (6 bases). CDR3 length: 15 amino acids. Germline V CDR1 and CDR2: SGHRS, YFSETQ. The germline V and J ends were trimmed by 5 bases and 1 base, with 16 bases remaining between them. In DNA form, the CDR3 reads TGCGCCAGCAGGCCATGGACAGCGTCTTCCTACGAGCAGTACTTC. Protein sequence: CASRPWTASSYEQYF.

The chain has TRBV25-1 and TRBJ2-5; D unclear. CDR3 length: 11 residues. Germline values: CDR1 MGHDK, CDR2 SYGVNS. The V end lost 4 bases, the J end lost 4 bases, and 4 bases lay between the germline ends. CDR3 nucleotides: TGTGCCAGCAGTGTCTTAGAGACCCAGTACTTC. Its protein is CASSVLETQYF. Full variable domain (remainder filled in from reference TRBV25-1 and TRBJ2-5): EADIYQTPRYLVIGTGKKITLECSQTMGHDKMYWYQQDPGMELHLIHYSYGVNSTEKGDLSSESTVSRIRTEHFPLTLESARPSHTSQYLCASSVLETQYFGPGTRLLVL.

In this sample, this clone turned up a few times. J is TRBJ1-1 and V is TRBV28; TRBD1 agrees at 8 bases. CDR1 and CDR2 (germline): MDHEN, SYDVKM. The CDR3 extends over 14 amino acids. Trimming cost V 7 bases and J 0 bases; bases outside gene matches: 4. The CDR3 region has the DNA TGTGCCAGCAAGCGGGGACAGGTGAACACTGAAGCTTTCTTT. This sequence encodes CASKRGQVNTEAFF.

The chain uses TRBV5-6 and TRBJ2-5; D is ambiguous. Germline CDR1 and CDR2: SGHDT and YYEEEE. The CDR3 runs 13 residues. V dropped 2 bases and J dropped 4 bases, with 9 bases sitting between them. CDR3 nucleotide sequence: TGTGCCAGCAGCTTTACCGGTCGAGAGACCCAGTACTTC. This codes for CASSFTGRETQYF.

This chain links TRBV7-9 with TRBJ2-4, with D possibly called TRBD1 or TRBD2 (6 bases each). The CDR3 runs 16 residues. Germline lookup yields CDR1 SEHNR and CDR2 FQNEAQ (reference sequence). Deletions cut 5 bases from V and 0 bases from J, with 14 bases between. CDR3 in amino acids: CASSQTQGLAKNIQYF. The CDR3 nucleotides read TGTGCCAGCAGCCAAACACAGGGACTAGCCAAAAACATTCAGTACTTC.

This clone was found a few times. Other DNA sequences in the same sample also yield this CDR3. The CDR3, as DNA: TGTGCCGGGCCCCCGGGACGGAACTACAATGAGCAGTTCTTC. This encodes CAGPPGRNYNEQFF. The J gene is TRBJ2-1, the V gene TRBV6-5; D may correspond to TRBD1 or TRBD2 (5 bases each). Germline V gives CDR1 MNHEY, CDR2 SVGAGI. The V end lost 11 bases, the J end lost 3 bases, and 17 bases lay between the germline ends. This CDR3 spans 14 amino acids.

The chain links TRBV5-1 to TRBJ1-4; possibly TRBD1 for D (5 bases). V was trimmed by 2 bases and J by 5 bases, leaving 10 bases between them. In germline, CDR1 is SGHRS, CDR2 YFSETQ. This CDR3 has 14 residues. The CDR3 sequence: CASSFGTGNEKLFF. CDR3 nucleotide sequence: TGCGCCAGCAGCTTCGGAACAGGAAATGAAAAACTGTTTTTT.

The chain combines TRBV5-1 with TRBJ2-2, with 13 bases that match TRBD2. Germline lookup yields CDR1 SGHRS and CDR2 YFSETQ. The CDR3 is made up of 18 amino acids. Germline trimming cut 2 bases from V and 0 bases from J; bases unmatched to any gene: 4. The DNA of the CDR3 is TGCGCCAGCAGCTTCCCGGGACTAGCGGGAACGAACACCGGGGAGCTGTTTTTT. Its protein product is CASSFPGLAGTNTGELFF.

The CDR3, as DNA: TGTGCCACCAGCAGAGGAGGGATTGGAGGGGACAATCAGCCCCAGCATTTT. Protein product: CATSRGGIGGDNQPQHF. The chain uses TRBV15 and TRBJ1-5; tentatively, D is TRBD1 (5 bases). The CDR3 extends over 17 amino acids. Germline V gene data show CDR1 as LNHNV and CDR2 as YYDKDF (reference sequence). V lost 1 base and J 3 bases, leaving 16 bases between the germline ends.

In this sample, this clone turned up a few times. The V and J genes are TRBV5-1 and TRBJ2-7, with D possibly called TRBD1 or TRBD2 (7 bases each). CDR1 and CDR2 from the germline V gene are SGHRS and YFSETQ. Trimming cost V 5 bases and J 6 bases, with 30 bases left between them. The CDR3 totals 18 residues. This CDR3 is CASRRTPGGAGYTGEQYF. The CDR3 DNA reads as TGCGCCAGCAGACGGACTCCAGGGGGGGCTGGATATACGGGCGAGCAGTACTTC.

This sequence joins TRBV14 and TRBJ2-1; D call uncertain. Per the germline V gene, CDR1 is SGHDN and CDR2 is FVKESK. The V and J ends lost 0 bases and 8 bases respectively, with 11 bases between them. This CDR3 has 14 residues. The CDR3 DNA reads TGTGCCAGCAGCCAAGACCCCTACTCCGATGAGCAGTTCTTC. Translation: CASSQDPYSDEQFF.